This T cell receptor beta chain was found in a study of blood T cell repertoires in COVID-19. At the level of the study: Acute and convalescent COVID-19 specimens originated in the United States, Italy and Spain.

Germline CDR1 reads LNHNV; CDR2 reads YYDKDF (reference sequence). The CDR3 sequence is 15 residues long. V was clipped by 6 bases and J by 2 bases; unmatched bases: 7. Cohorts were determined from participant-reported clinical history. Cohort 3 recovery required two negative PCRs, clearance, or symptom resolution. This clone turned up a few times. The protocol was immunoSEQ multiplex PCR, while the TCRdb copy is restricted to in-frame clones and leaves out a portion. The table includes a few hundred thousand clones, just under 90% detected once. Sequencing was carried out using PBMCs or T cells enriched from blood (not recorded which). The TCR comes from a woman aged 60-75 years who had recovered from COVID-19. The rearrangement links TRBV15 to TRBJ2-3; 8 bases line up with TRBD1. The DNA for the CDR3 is TGTGCCACCAGTTCCGGGACAGGTGACACAGATACGCAGTATTTT. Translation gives CATSSGTGDTDTQYF. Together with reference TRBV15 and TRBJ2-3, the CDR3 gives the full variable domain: DAMVIQNPRYQVTQFGKPVTLSCSQTLNHNVMYWYQQKSSQAPKLLFHYYDKDFNNEADTPDNFQSRRPNTSFCFLDIRSPGLGDTAMYLCATSSGTGDTDTQYFGPGTRLTVL.